A single sample is the source of the 8 T cell receptor beta chains below, sequenced in a study of T-cell memory formation after mild COVID-19. MiXCR, run by TCRdb on the 5' RACE reads, gives a single entry per CDR3 protein. The sample records 350,000 to 500,000 distinct CDR3 sequences, approximately 20% being singletons. Sequencing was carried out using PBMCs or a T cell subset sorted from them (not recorded which). These receptors came from an adult woman who had mild COVID-19 (a few samples of this study predate the infection). Cell type and time point are not known.

This clonotype turned up a few times. This chain uses TRBV12-3 or TRBV12-4 with TRBJ1-2, with D tentatively TRBD1 (6 bases). V gave up 6 bases and J gave up 6 bases, with 14 bases separating them. There are 13 residues in the CDR3. The CDR3 DNA reads as TGTGCCAGCAGGGACAGTTATAGCGATGGCTACACCTTC. Protein product: CASRDSYSDGYTF.

V is TRBV6-5 and J is TRBJ1-6; 8 nucleotides match TRBD1. V trimming: 2 bases; J trimming: 8 bases; junction bases outside the gene matches: 5. This CDR3 has 15 residues. Germline V gene sequence: CDR1 MNHEY, CDR2 SVGAGI. The CDR3 DNA reads as TGTGCCAGCAGTTACGACAGGGGTGTGCATTCACCCCTCCACTTT. It yields the protein CASSYDRGVHSPLHF.

This clonotype was observed a few times. The gene calls are TRBV5-8 and TRBJ2-3, with 9 bases lining up with TRBD2. Germline CDR1 is SGHTS and CDR2 is YDEGEE. The trim removed 6 bases at V and 1 base at J, leaving 6 bases unmatched. The CDR3 totals 15 residues. Written as DNA, the CDR3 is TGTGCCAGCAACATGTTAGCGGGGGGCACAGATACGCAGTATTTT. Protein sequence: CASNMLAGGTDTQYF.

This clonotype was detected only a few times. The chain combines TRBV9 with TRBJ1-4, with TRBD1 identical over 7 bases. V lost 1 base and J lost 5; bases outside the gene matches: 5. From germline, CDR1 is SGDLS and CDR2 YYNGEE. The CDR3 consists of 15 residues. In DNA, the CDR3 is TGTGCCAGCAGCGTACTCCCAGGGGGGAATGAAAAACTGTTTTTT. Protein sequence: CASSVLPGGNEKLFF.

This clonotype appeared a few times. The rearrangement joins TRBV5-1 to TRBJ1-2; 7 nucleotides line up with TRBD1. The germline V gene has CDR1 SGHRS and CDR2 YFSETQ. With V trimmed by 4 bases and J by 0 bases, 9 bases remained unmatched. CDR3 length: 16 residues. The CDR3 DNA follows: TGCGCCAGCAGCGTAGCCTCCGGGACAGCTAACTATGGCTACACCTTC. Its translation: CASSVASGTANYGYTF.

J is TRBJ2-1 and V is TRBV7-9; D gene unclear. This CDR3 region has 17 residues. The V end was cut by 5 bases, the J end by 4 bases, with 21 bases between. CDR1 and CDR2 (germline): SEHNR, FQNEAQ (reference sequence). The DNA of the CDR3 is TGTGCCAGCAGCCCCCGGATTAGGACCCGCCTATACAATGAGCAGTTCTTC. It is translated as CASSPRIRTRLYNEQFF.

This clonotype was found many times. This chain uses TRBV7-2 with TRBJ2-1; 11 bases line up with TRBD2. V lost 2 bases, J lost 6 bases, and 6 bases stayed unmatched. The CDR3 has 16 residues. The V gene's germline CDR1 is SGHTA and CDR2 FQGNSA. CDR3 amino acids: CASSLQLAGALNEQFF. DNA for the CDR3: TGTGCCAGCAGCTTACAACTAGCGGGAGCACTCAATGAGCAGTTCTTC.

The chain is built from TRBV7-9 and TRBJ2-5; 11 nucleotides align to TRBD2. V gave up 5 bases and J gave up 5 bases; unmatched junction bases: 7. CDR1 is SEHNR and CDR2 is FQNEAQ in the germline V gene (reference sequence). The CDR3 runs to 15 residues. CDR3 region: CASSPRLAGFETQYF. The CDR3 nucleotides read TGTGCCAGCAGCCCCCGACTAGCGGGGTTCGAGACCCAGTACTTC.